Presented here are 14 T cell receptor beta chains from one specimen sequenced in a study of shared clonotypes between healthy human individuals. The method was immunoSEQ multiplex PCR; TCRdb's version includes in-frame clones alone and lacks a portion of them. The table has about 1.9 million clones, 90% to 95% seen once. As defined, naive CD8 cells were CD45RO-negative and positively selected for CCR7, with terminally differentiated effector memory CD45RA+ cells excluded. The sample consisted of naive CD8+ T cells from PBMCs. The origin of the receptors is a young man in good health. Some clones in this sample may be carry-over from other donors' samples.

The chain is built from TRBV5-5 and TRBJ2-7, with a weak D call TRBD1 (5 bases). CDR3 length: 15 amino acids. Germline CDR1 is SGHKS and CDR2 is YYEKEE (reference sequence). V was clipped by 4 bases and J by 2 bases, with 16 bases between them. The CDR3 DNA is TGTGCCAGCAGCGGGGCGGTTGCAGCAACCTACGAGCAGTACTTC. Its protein is CASSGAVAATYEQYF.

For the CDR3, the DNA is TGCAGCGTCCCCGCTCAGTTCTTC. The encoded protein is CSVPAQFF. The genes are TRBV29-1 and TRBJ2-1; no definite D call. The V end lost 6 bases, the J end lost 13 bases, and 7 bases lay between the germline ends. Germline-derived CDR1 and CDR2 are SQVTM and ANQGSEA. This CDR3 spans 8 amino acids.

On this clone itself: Other DNA sequences in this specimen translate into the identical CDR3. The chain has TRBV27 and TRBJ1-1; 9 nucleotides line up with TRBD1. The CDR3 sequence is 14 residues long. The V segment lost 6 bases and the J segment 5 bases; nucleotides outside the gene matches: 7. Germline loops: CDR1 MNHEY, CDR2 SMNVEV (reference sequence). Here the CDR3 reads CASSPTGGKTEAFF. The CDR3, as DNA: TGTGCCAGCAGCCCGACAGGGGGTAAAACTGAAGCTTTCTTT.

This chain links TRBV27 with TRBJ1-5, with 7 positions matching TRBD1. The CDR3 covers 14 residues. J lost 5 bases, V lost 4 bases, and 5 bases had no gene match. Per the germline V gene, CDR1 is MNHEY and CDR2 is SMNVEV (reference sequence). The CDR3 loop is CASSYRQGHQPQHF. The CDR3 region has the DNA TGTGCCAGCAGTTACCGACAGGGACATCAGCCCCAGCATTTT.

This sequence joins TRBV5-1 and TRBJ2-3; TRBD2 aligns across 7 bases. CDR1 and CDR2 (germline): SGHRS, YFSETQ. V was pared by 4 bases and J by 0 bases, with 5 bases of the junction left unmatched. The CDR3 has 15 amino acids. The CDR3 here is CASSLSGPSTDTQYF. The CDR3 DNA is TGCGCCAGCAGCCTTAGCGGGCCAAGCACAGATACGCAGTATTTT.

The chain links TRBV6-1 to TRBJ2-4; unclear D gene. Deletions cut 3 bases from V and 7 bases from J, with 10 bases between. The CDR3 sequence is 13 residues long. Germline V gives CDR1 MNHNS, CDR2 SASEGT. The CDR3: CASSDGGRNIQYF. DNA for the CDR3: TGTGCCAGCAGTGACGGTGGCAGGAACATTCAGTACTTC.

The rearrangement uses TRBV7-2 and TRBJ1-2, with D unclear. CDR3 length: 18 amino acids. Germline V CDR1 and CDR2: SGHTA, FQGNSA. Deletions cut 4 bases from V and 5 bases from J, with 26 bases between. Written as DNA, the CDR3 is TGTGCCAGCAGCTCTCGGCCCCCCGGGGAGCGGAGTTCATATGGCTACACCTTC. This encodes CASSSRPPGERSSYGYTF.

In the case of this clone: Additional DNA sequences in this sample encode the identical CDR3. The V call is TRBV2, the J call TRBJ2-7; TRBD2 matches at 7 bases. V shed 6 bases, J shed 1 base, and the junction held 0 bases outside the gene matches. CDR1 is SNHLY, CDR2 FYNNEI, per germline. The CDR3 is 12 amino acids. CDR3 sequence (DNA): TGTGCCAGCAGGGGACTATCCTACGAGCAGTACTTC. Translating it yields CASRGLSYEQYF.

This chain links TRBV28 with TRBJ2-3; D is uncertain. V lost 6 bases to trimming and J lost 3 bases, with 4 bases between them. Germline V gene sequence: CDR1 MDHEN, CDR2 SYDVKM. This CDR3 spans 11 amino acids. The CDR3 loop reads CASRLTDTQYF. In DNA, the CDR3 is TGTGCCAGCAGGTTAACAGATACGCAGTATTTT.

V gene TRBV9 combines with J gene TRBJ2-1; 8 bases map to TRBD1. Trimming cost V 4 bases and J 2 bases; bases outside gene matches: 8. The germline CDR1 and CDR2 sequences are SGDLS and YYNGEE. This CDR3 contains 16 residues. This chain's CDR3 is CASSSVGQGAYNEQFF. CDR3 nucleotide sequence: TGTGCCAGCAGCTCAGTCGGACAGGGAGCCTACAATGAGCAGTTCTTC.

This sequence joins TRBV6-5 and TRBJ2-2; the match to TRBD1 covers 7 bases. V gave up 6 bases and J gave up 1 base; unmatched junction bases: 5. Germline V lookup: CDR1 MNHEY, CDR2 SVGAGI. The CDR3 length is 15 residues. The CDR3, as DNA: TGTGCCAGCAGAACTAGGGGGCTGAACACCGGGGAGCTGTTTTTT. This codes for CASRTRGLNTGELFF.

This sequence joins TRBV28 and TRBJ2-7, with TRBD2 matching 7 bases. V lost 2 bases, J lost 3 bases, and 7 bases stayed unmatched. Germline V gives CDR1 MDHEN, CDR2 SYDVKM. CDR3 length: 15 residues. The CDR3 DNA is TGTGCCAGCAGTTTAGGGGGGGAGGGCCTCTACGAGCAGTACTTC. Translating gives CASSLGGEGLYEQYF.

The genes are TRBV7-3 and TRBJ2-1, with TRBD2 identical over 12 bases. The CDR3 runs to 18 residues. Germline lookup yields CDR1 SGHTA and CDR2 FQGTGA. V gave up 5 bases and J gave up 6 bases; unmatched junction bases: 14. CDR3 amino acids: CASSQSETSGSRGNEQFF. CDR3 in DNA: TGTGCCAGCAGCCAGTCAGAGACTAGCGGGAGTCGGGGCAATGAGCAGTTCTTC.

V usage is TRBV29-1 and J usage is TRBJ2-7; 8 bases are a match to TRBD1. The CDR3 totals 14 residues. The trim removed 7 bases at V and 3 bases at J, leaving 11 bases unmatched. In germline, CDR1 is SQVTM, CDR2 ANQGSEA. The CDR3, as DNA: TGCAGCGCCACAGGGGCGGGGACAGGCTACGAGCAGTACTTC. It is translated as CSATGAGTGYEQYF.